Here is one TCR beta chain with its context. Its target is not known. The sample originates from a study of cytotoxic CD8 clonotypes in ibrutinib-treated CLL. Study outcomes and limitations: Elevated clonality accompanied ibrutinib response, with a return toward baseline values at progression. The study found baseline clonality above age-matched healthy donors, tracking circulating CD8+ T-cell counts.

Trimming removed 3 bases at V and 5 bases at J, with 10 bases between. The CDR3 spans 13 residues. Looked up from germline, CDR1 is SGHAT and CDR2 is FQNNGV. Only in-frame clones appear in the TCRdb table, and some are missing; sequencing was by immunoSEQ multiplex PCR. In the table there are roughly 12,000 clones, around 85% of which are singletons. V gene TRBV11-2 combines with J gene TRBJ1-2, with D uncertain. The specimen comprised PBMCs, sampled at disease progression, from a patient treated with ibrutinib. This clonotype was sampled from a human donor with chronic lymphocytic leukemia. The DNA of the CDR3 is TGTGCCAGCAGCTTCGGGAGGGTGTATGGCTACACCTTC. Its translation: CASSFGRVYGYTF.